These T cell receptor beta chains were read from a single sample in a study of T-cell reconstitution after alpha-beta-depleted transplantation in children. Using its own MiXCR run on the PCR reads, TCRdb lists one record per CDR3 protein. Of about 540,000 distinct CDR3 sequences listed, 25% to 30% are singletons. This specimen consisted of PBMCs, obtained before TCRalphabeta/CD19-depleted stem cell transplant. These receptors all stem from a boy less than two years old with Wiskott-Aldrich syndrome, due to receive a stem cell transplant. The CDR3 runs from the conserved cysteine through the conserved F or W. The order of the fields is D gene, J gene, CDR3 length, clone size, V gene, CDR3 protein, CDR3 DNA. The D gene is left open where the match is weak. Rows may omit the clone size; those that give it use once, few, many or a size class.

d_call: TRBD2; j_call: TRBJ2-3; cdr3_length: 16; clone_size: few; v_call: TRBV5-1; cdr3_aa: CASSLKAGEGTDTQYF; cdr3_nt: TGCGCCAGCAGCCTGAAAGCGGGAGAGGGCACAGATACGCAGTATTTT
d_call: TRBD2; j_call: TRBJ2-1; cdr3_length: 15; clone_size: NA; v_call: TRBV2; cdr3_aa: CASSEPGLGGNEQFF; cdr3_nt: TGTGCCAGCAGTGAACCGGGACTAGGGGGCAATGAGCAGTTCTTC
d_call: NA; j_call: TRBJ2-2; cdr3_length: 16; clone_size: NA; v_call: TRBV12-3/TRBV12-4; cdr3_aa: CASSLRAQGNTGELFF; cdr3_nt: TGTGCCAGCAGTTTGCGTGCCCAGGGGAACACCGGGGAGCTGTTTTTT
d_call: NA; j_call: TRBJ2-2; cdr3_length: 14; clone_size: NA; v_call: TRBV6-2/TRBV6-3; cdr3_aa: CASSYWDSLRELFF; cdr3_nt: TGTGCCAGCAGTTACTGGGACTCACTCCGGGAGCTGTTTTTT
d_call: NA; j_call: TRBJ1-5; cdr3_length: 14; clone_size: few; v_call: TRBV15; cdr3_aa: CATSRWGINQPQHF; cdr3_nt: TGTGCCACCAGCAGATGGGGAATCAATCAGCCCCAGCATTTT
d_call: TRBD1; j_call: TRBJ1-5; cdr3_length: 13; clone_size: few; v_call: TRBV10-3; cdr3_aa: CATADRDNQPQHF; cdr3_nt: TGTGCCACTGCGGACAGGGACAATCAGCCCCAGCATTTT
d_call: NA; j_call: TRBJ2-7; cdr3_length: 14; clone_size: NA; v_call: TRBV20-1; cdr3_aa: CSARDPGESYEQYF; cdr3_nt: TGCAGTGCTAGAGATCCGGGGGAATCCTACGAGCAGTACTTC
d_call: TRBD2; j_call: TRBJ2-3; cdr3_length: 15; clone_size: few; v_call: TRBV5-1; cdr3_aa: CASSLGLAGRDTQYF; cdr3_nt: TGCGCCAGCAGCTTAGGACTAGCGGGAAGGGATACGCAGTATTTT
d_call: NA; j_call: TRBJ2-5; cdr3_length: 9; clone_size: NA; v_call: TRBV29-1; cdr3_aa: CSVDFPQYF; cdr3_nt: TGCAGCGTTGATTTTCCCCAGTACTTC
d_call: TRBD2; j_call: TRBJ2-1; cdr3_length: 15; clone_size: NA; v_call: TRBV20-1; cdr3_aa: CSAPPGLAGSDEQFF; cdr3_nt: TGCAGTGCTCCACCTGGACTAGCGGGATCCGATGAGCAGTTCTTC
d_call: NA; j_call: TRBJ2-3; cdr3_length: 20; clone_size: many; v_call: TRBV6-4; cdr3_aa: CASAARERGGPSRGTDTQYF; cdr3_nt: TGTGCCAGCGCGGCGCGGGAGAGAGGGGGGCCGTCTCGGGGCACAGATACGCAGTATTTT
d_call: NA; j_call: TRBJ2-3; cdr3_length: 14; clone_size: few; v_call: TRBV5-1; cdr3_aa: CASSLSHPTDTQYF; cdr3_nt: TGCGCCAGCAGCTTGTCGCATCCCACAGATACGCAGTATTTT
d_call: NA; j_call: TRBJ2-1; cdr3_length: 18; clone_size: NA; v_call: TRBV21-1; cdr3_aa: CASSKEGLEREEVDEQFF; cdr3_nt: TGTGCCAGCAGCAAAGAAGGGTTAGAGCGGGAGGAGGTAGATGAGCAGTTCTTC
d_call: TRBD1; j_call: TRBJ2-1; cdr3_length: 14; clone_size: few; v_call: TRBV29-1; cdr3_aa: CSARKQGGYNEQFF; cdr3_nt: TGCAGCGCACGCAAACAGGGGGGATACAATGAGCAGTTCTTC
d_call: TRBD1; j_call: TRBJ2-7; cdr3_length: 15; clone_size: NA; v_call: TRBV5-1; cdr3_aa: CASSLDRGHWYEQYF; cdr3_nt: TGCGCCAGCAGCCTAGACAGGGGGCACTGGTACGAGCAGTACTTC
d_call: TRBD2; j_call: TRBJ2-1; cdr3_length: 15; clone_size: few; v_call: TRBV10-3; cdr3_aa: CAISIAGGPGDEQFF; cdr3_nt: TGTGCCATCAGTATAGCGGGAGGGCCTGGAGATGAGCAGTTCTTC
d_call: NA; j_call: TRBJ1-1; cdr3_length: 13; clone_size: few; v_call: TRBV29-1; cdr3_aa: CSVEGTVNTEAFF; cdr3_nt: TGCAGCGTTGAAGGAACGGTGAACACTGAAGCTTTCTTT
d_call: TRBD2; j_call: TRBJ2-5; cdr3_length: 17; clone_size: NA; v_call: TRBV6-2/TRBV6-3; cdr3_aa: CASTYSLSASGTETQYF; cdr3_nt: TGTGCCAGCACTTACTCACTTTCGGCTAGCGGGACTGAGACCCAGTACTTC
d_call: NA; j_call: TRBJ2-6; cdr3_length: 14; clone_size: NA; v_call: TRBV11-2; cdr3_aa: CASSSLQGANVLTF; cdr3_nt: TGTGCCAGCAGCTCCCTACAGGGGGCCAACGTCCTGACTTTC
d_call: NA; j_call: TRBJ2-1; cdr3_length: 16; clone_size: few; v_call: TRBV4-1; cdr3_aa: CASSQPLALSYNEQFF; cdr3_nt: TGCGCCAGCAGCCAACCGCTCGCGCTCTCCTACAATGAGCAGTTCTTC
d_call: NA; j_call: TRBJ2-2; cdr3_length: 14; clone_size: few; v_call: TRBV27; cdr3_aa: CASSRLEGTGELFF; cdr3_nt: TGTGCCAGCTCCCGGCTAGAGGGCACCGGGGAGCTGTTTTTT
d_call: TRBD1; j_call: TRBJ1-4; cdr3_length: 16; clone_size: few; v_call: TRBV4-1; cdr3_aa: CASSPTDRDFNEKLFF; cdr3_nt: TGCGCCAGCAGCCCGACGGACAGGGACTTTAATGAAAAACTGTTTTTT